The rows below give T cell receptor beta chains drawn from one sample of a study of T cell responses to AZD1222 COVID-19 vaccine. Clones were read by immunoSEQ multiplex PCR, and TCRdb kept only the in-frame ones, dropping some. The sample records roughly 93,000 clones, about nine tenths being singletons. Here the sequenced sample was peripheral blood, taken on day 0 of AZD1222 vaccination. Every receptor here comes from an adult in good health. The CDR3 runs from the conserved cysteine through the conserved F or W. Fields, in order: D gene, clone size, V gene, J gene, CDR3 DNA, CDR3 protein. The D gene is left open where the match is weak. Clone size is given for some rows only: seen once, a few or many times, or a class if the clone is expanded.

TRBD2	.	TRBV6-2/TRBV6-3	TRBJ2-1	TGTGCCAGCTGCCTACTAGCGGGGACCTACAATGAGCAGTTCTTC	CASCLLAGTYNEQFF
.	.	TRBV4-2	TRBJ1-3	TGTGCCAGCAGCCAAGGCCGAACAGGCTCTGGAAACACCATATATTTT	CASSQGRTGSGNTIYF
.	.	TRBV20-1	TRBJ1-1	TGCAGTGCTAGTACCAGCGCGAACACTGAAGCTTTCTTT	CSASTSANTEAFF
TRBD2	.	TRBV19	TRBJ2-3	TGTGCCAGTAGTACCGGGACTAGCGGGAATGGAGATACGCAGTATTTT	CASSTGTSGNGDTQYF
TRBD2	.	TRBV5-6	TRBJ2-7	TGTGCCAGCAGCCTAAGACTAGCGGGCCCCTCCTACGAGCAGTACTTC	CASSLRLAGPSYEQYF
.	.	TRBV6-2/TRBV6-3	TRBJ1-6	TGTGCCAGCAGTTACTCGGCCTATAATTCACCCCTCCACTTT	CASSYSAYNSPLHF
.	.	TRBV7-9	TRBJ1-5	TGTGCCAGCAGCGCCATGGAGGGCGCGAATCAGCCCCAGCATTTT	CASSAMEGANQPQHF
TRBD1	.	TRBV11-3	TRBJ1-3	TGTGCCAGCAGCCTAGGGACAGGGAACTCTGGAAACACCATATATTTT	CASSLGTGNSGNTIYF
.	.	TRBV6-4	TRBJ2-3	TGTGCCAGCAGTGACTCTGGGGGGCCCACAGATACGCAGTATTTT	CASSDSGGPTDTQYF
TRBD1	.	TRBV24-1	TRBJ1-3	TGTGCCACCAGTGATTCGGGACAGTCTCTCTCTGGAAACACCATATATTTT	CATSDSGQSLSGNTIYF
TRBD2	.	TRBV29-1	TRBJ2-3	TGCAGCGTCTCAGCGGGGCTTGAACCCGCAGATACGCAGTATTTT	CSVSAGLEPADTQYF
TRBD2	.	TRBV7-3	TRBJ2-2	TGTGCCAGCAGCTTAATGCTAGCGGGAGGGAGGGAGCTGTTTTTT	CASSLMLAGGRELFF
.	.	TRBV6-5	TRBJ2-7	TGTGCCAGCAGGCACGGGGTTAACTACGAGCAGTACTTC	CASRHGVNYEQYF
.	.	TRBV5-1	TRBJ2-2	TGCGCCAGCAGCTTGGGCCCCACCGGGGAGCTGTTTTTT	CASSLGPTGELFF
.	.	TRBV18	TRBJ2-3	TGTGCCAGCTCACCAGACTCCACCACAGATACGCAGTATTTT	CASSPDSTTDTQYF
.	.	TRBV28	TRBJ1-1	TGTGCCAGCAGTTTCCCAGGGAGGACTGAAGCTTTCTTT	CASSFPGRTEAFF
TRBD1	.	TRBV5-4	TRBJ1-6	TGTGCCAGCAGCGTGGATTCCGGGACAGGGACACCCCTCCACTTT	CASSVDSGTGTPLHF
TRBD1	.	TRBV5-8	TRBJ1-5	TGTGCCAGCAGCTTGGAGGACAGGGGCGCGGAGCCCCAGCATTTT	CASSLEDRGAEPQHF
.	.	TRBV5-1	TRBJ2-1	TGCGCCAGCAGCTGGACGGACAGACGAGGCGGTGAGCAGTTCTTC	CASSWTDRRGGEQFF
.	few	TRBV29-1	TRBJ2-7	TGCAGCGGCGGAAGGGGTCAGAACTACGAGCAGTACTTC	CSGGRGQNYEQYF
.	.	TRBV28	TRBJ2-5	TGTGCCAGCAGTTTTGCAGGCCGGGGGCGTAGCCAAGAGACCCAGTACTTC	CASSFAGRGRSQETQYF
.	.	TRBV6-5	TRBJ1-2	TGTGCCAGCAGTTACTCGGGTCTGGAGGGGTATGGCTACACCTTC	CASSYSGLEGYGYTF
TRBD2	.	TRBV2	TRBJ2-4	TGTGCCAGCAGCCTTCGGGGCACTAGCGGGAGGCACATTCAGTACTTC	CASSLRGTSGRHIQYF
TRBD2	.	TRBV4-3	TRBJ2-1	TGCGCCGGCAGCCAAGCGACTAGCGGAGATTACAATGAGCAGTTCTTC	CAGSQATSGDYNEQFF
.	.	TRBV19	TRBJ2-7	TGTGCCAGTAGGCCAGAGAAGACCACCTACGAGCAGTACTTC	CASRPEKTTYEQYF
.	few	TRBV5-1	TRBJ2-2	TGCGCCAGCAGCTCACAGGGGAACACCGGGGAGCTGTTTTTT	CASSSQGNTGELFF
.	.	TRBV30	TRBJ2-2	TGTGCCTATTCTAGTGGGAGGCTCAGTCCCGGGGAGCTGTTTTTT	CAYSSGRLSPGELFF
.	once	TRBV5-1	TRBJ1-5	TGCGCCAGCAGCTTGACAGGGCAATACAATCAGCCCCAGCATTTT	CASSLTGQYNQPQHF
.	.	TRBV5-4	TRBJ1-2	TGTGCCAGCAGGGAAGGGACTCCGCTTGAAAACTATGGCTACACCTTC	CASREGTPLENYGYTF
.	.	TRBV19	TRBJ2-7	TGTGCCAGTAGTGCCGCCGGGCCCCCTGAGGAGCAGTACTTC	CASSAAGPPEEQYF
.	.	TRBV18	TRBJ2-1	TGTGCCAGCTCACCACAAACTGACAATGAGCAGTTCTTC	CASSPQTDNEQFF
.	.	TRBV7-3	TRBJ2-1	TGTGCCAGCAGCCTGGGGGGAGTGAGAGACAATGAGCAGTTCTTC	CASSLGGVRDNEQFF
TRBD1	.	TRBV9	TRBJ2-7	TGTGCCAGCAGCCCGGACAGGCAGACCTACGAGCAGTACTTC	CASSPDRQTYEQYF
TRBD2	few	TRBV11-2	TRBJ2-7	TGTGCCAGCATGCTGACTAGCGGGAGTGATTACGAGCAGTACTTC	CASMLTSGSDYEQYF
.	.	TRBV24-1	TRBJ2-5	TGTGCCACCAGTGCGTACGGGCAGACCCAGTACTTC	CATSAYGQTQYF
TRBD2	.	TRBV5-1	TRBJ2-1	TGCGCCAGCATCCGGGAGGGCCAGTTCAATGAGCAGTTCTTC	CASIREGQFNEQFF
.	.	TRBV12-3/TRBV12-4	TRBJ1-5	TGTGCCAGCAGTTTGTTGTTACAGCCCCAGCATTTT	CASSLLLQPQHF
TRBD2	.	TRBV5-4	TRBJ2-2	TGTGCCAGCAGCTTGATCCAGCGGGGGAACACCGGGGAGCTGTTTTTT	CASSLIQRGNTGELFF
.	.	TRBV9	TRBJ2-1	TGTGCCAGCAGCGTAGCTAGCGAGCGGAGCTCCTACAATGAGCAGTTCTTC	CASSVASERSSYNEQFF
TRBD2	.	TRBV7-9	TRBJ2-1	TGTGCCAGCAGCTGGGCGGGAGGCTCCTACAATGAGCAGTTCTTC	CASSWAGGSYNEQFF
.	.	TRBV12-3/TRBV12-4	TRBJ2-1	TGTGCCAGCATCAGTTTGGGCGAGGCTGAGCAGTTCTTC	CASISLGEAEQFF
.	.	TRBV9	TRBJ2-1	TGTGCCAGCAGCCCCGCCCTAGCGATTAGGCGCAATGAGCAGTTCTTC	CASSPALAIRRNEQFF
.	few	TRBV19	TRBJ1-3	TGTGCCAGTAATTTCCGGGCTGGAAACACCATATATTTT	CASNFRAGNTIYF
.	.	TRBV19	TRBJ1-5	TGTGCCAGTAGTCCCATATGGAGGGACCCCGAAAGCAATCAGCCCCAGCATTTT	CASSPIWRDPESNQPQHF
.	once	TRBV10-2	TRBJ2-5	TGCGCCAGCAGTGAGGTTATTCAAGAGACCCAGTACTTC	CASSEVIQETQYF
.	.	TRBV9	TRBJ1-5	TGTGCCAGCAGCGTAGATCAGTTTCCCGACGTCAATCAGCCCCAGCATTTT	CASSVDQFPDVNQPQHF
TRBD2	.	TRBV9	TRBJ2-7	TGTGCCAGCAGCGTAGCCCCTAGCGGGAGGGTTTACGAGCAGTACTTC	CASSVAPSGRVYEQYF
TRBD2	.	TRBV5-1	TRBJ2-1	TGCGCCAGCAGCTTGGGCGGGAGTTCGCTGGGTGAGCAGTTCTTC	CASSLGGSSLGEQFF
TRBD1	.	TRBV19	TRBJ2-7	TGTGCCAGTAGTACGTCGGGACAGGGTGTCTACGAGCAGTACTTC	CASSTSGQGVYEQYF
.	.	TRBV27	TRBJ1-1	TGTGCCAGCAGTTGGGGAAGGGGTGACACTGAAGCTTTCTTT	CASSWGRGDTEAFF
.	.	TRBV7-9	TRBJ2-1	TGTGCCAGCAGCTTACCGGGACCCTACAATGAGCAGTTCTTC	CASSLPGPYNEQFF
.	.	TRBV30	TRBJ1-5	TGTGCCTGGAGTGGGTGGACAGTGAGCAATCAGCCCCAGCATTTT	CAWSGWTVSNQPQHF
.	once	TRBV28	TRBJ1-1	TGTGCCAGCAGTTTAAGGGATGAAGCTTTCTTT	CASSLRDEAFF
.	.	TRBV13	TRBJ1-1	TGTGCCAGCAGATACAGTGACACTGAAGCTTTCTTT	CASRYSDTEAFF
.	once	TRBV28	TRBJ2-3	TGTGCCAGCAGTTTAGGTGGGATCACAGATACGCAGTATTTT	CASSLGGITDTQYF